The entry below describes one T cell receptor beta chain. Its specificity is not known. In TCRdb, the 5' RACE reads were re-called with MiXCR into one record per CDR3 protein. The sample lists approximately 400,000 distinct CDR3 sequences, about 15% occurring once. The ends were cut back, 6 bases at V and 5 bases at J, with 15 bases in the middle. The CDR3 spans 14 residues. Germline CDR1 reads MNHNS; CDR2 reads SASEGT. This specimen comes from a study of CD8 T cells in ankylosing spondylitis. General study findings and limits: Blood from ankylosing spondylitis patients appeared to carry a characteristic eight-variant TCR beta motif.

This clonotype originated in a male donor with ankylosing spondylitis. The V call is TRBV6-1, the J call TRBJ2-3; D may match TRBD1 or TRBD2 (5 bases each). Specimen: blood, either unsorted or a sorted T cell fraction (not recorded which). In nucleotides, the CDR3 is TGTGCCAGCAGCCCCCCCCGGGGCAGAGATACGCAGTATTTT. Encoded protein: CASSPPRGRDTQYF.